Following are 24 T cell receptor beta chains from one sample sequenced in a study of CD8 T cells in ankylosing spondylitis. Findings and limits, study-wide: A TCR beta motif of several highly homologous variants seemed to mark ankylosing spondylitis blood.

TCRdb re-called the 5' RACE reads with MiXCR, one entry per CDR3 protein. The sample records about 750,000 distinct CDR3 sequences, roughly 19% being singletons. Their antigens remain unidentified. Sequences were obtained from blood, either unsorted or a sorted T cell fraction (not recorded which). The origin of the receptors is a male donor with ankylosing spondylitis.

This sequence joins TRBV4-2 and TRBJ1-1; D gene unclear. The V end lost 4 bases, the J end lost 5 bases, and 20 bases lay between the germline ends. The CDR3 is 16 residues long. Germline V gene lookup returns CDR1 LGHNA and CDR2 YNFKEQ. CDR3 protein: CASSRGIGGLGTEAFF. CDR3 in DNA: TGTGCCAGCAGCCGCGGAATTGGCGGTTTGGGTACTGAAGCTTTCTTT.

This clonotype came up a few times. The chain recombines TRBV28 with TRBJ2-6; D call uncertain. CDR1 is MDHEN and CDR2 is SYDVKM in the germline V gene. The CDR3 is 15 residues long. The V gene lost 2 bases and the J gene lost 4 bases, with 9 bases spanning the gap. CDR3 sequence (DNA): TGTGCCAGCAGTTTAGGTGTGATGGGGGCCAACGTCCTGACTTTC. It codes for CASSLGVMGANVLTF. Together with reference TRBV28 and TRBJ2-6, the CDR3 gives the full variable domain: DVKVTQSSRYLVKRTGEKVFLECVQDMDHENMFWYRQDPGLGLRLIYFSYDVKMKEKGDIPEGYSVSREKKERFSLILESASTNQTSMYLCASSLGVMGANVLTFGAGSRLTVL.

In DNA form, the CDR3 reads TGCAGTGTTCGGGGGAGCACAGATACGCAGTATTTT. Its protein is CSVRGSTDTQYF. The chain carries TRBV20-1 and TRBJ2-3; D may be TRBD2 (6 bases). Trimming took off 7 bases at V and 0 bases at J, with 8 bases between the two ends. The CDR3 is 12 amino acids. Per germline, CDR1 DFQATT and CDR2 SNEGSKA (reference sequence).

This clonotype has only a few counts. This chain joins TRBV30 and TRBJ1-2; unclear D gene. The V and J ends lost 1 base and 4 bases respectively, with 4 bases between them. This CDR3 has 11 amino acids. Germline V gene data show CDR1 as GTSNPN and CDR2 as SVGIG (reference sequence). CDR3 loop: CAWSGTYGYTF. The DNA for the CDR3 is TGTGCCTGGAGTGGAACCTATGGCTACACCTTC.

The chain links TRBV27 to TRBJ1-6, with D unclear. This CDR3 has 15 amino acids. V lost 0 bases and J lost 10, with 13 bases in between. The germline V gene has CDR1 MNHEY and CDR2 SMNVEV (reference sequence). CDR3 in DNA: TGTGCCAGCAGTTTATCTCGGGGAGGTTACTCACCCCTCCACTTT. It codes for CASSLSRGGYSPLHF.

This chain links TRBV7-2 with TRBJ1-5; no definite D call. The germline gives CDR1 SGHTA, CDR2 FQGNSA. The CDR3 is 15 amino acids. V lost 1 base and J 4 bases, leaving 11 bases between the germline ends. The CDR3 is CASSLGGSFNQPQHF. In nucleotides, the CDR3 is TGTGCCAGCAGCTTAGGAGGCAGTTTTAATCAGCCCCAGCATTTT.

In its sample, this clonotype was seen a few times. This chain uses TRBV15 with TRBJ2-7, with D possibly being TRBD1 or TRBD2 (5 bases each). The V gene's germline CDR1 is LNHNV and CDR2 YYDKDF (reference sequence). Trimming pared 6 bases from V and 3 bases from J, leaving 18 bases between. This CDR3 region has 15 residues. The CDR3 bases are TGTGCCACCAGTAGAACAAGGGACGGTTTCTACGAGCAGTACTTC. Translated, it gives CATSRTRDGFYEQYF.

The rearrangement uses TRBV6-5 and TRBJ1-1; the D is unclear. Looked up from germline, CDR1 is MNHEY and CDR2 is SVGAGI. Deletions cut 0 bases from V and 3 bases from J, with 8 bases between. This CDR3 comprises 14 residues. The CDR3 coding sequence is TGTGCCAGCAGTTACTCTTGGGGAGACACTGAAGCTTTCTTT. It is translated as CASSYSWGDTEAFF.

J is TRBJ1-1 and V is TRBV21-1. TRBV21-1 is annotated as a pseudogene. The CDR3 has 14 amino acids. Here the CDR3 reads CASSLRGPPVEAFF. In DNA, the CDR3 is TGTGCCAGCAGTTTAAGGGGCCCACCAGTTGAAGCTTTCTTT.

This clonotype was counted a few times. The rearrangement uses TRBV5-1 and TRBJ2-2; 11 bases are a match to TRBD1. The CDR3 length is 17 residues. Germline V CDR1 and CDR2: SGHRS, YFSETQ. The junction had 6 bases not matched to a gene; V was cut back by 0 bases and J by 5 bases. The CDR3 protein is CASSLGTGGLRTGELFF. CDR3 sequence (DNA): TGCGCCAGCAGCTTGGGGACAGGGGGCTTACGGACCGGGGAGCTGTTTTTT.

The rearrangement uses TRBV6-5 and TRBJ2-3; TRBD2 matches 9 bases. The V gene end was trimmed by 1 base and the J gene end by 4 bases; junction bases not matched to a gene: 3. The CDR3 has 15 residues. Germline values: CDR1 MNHEY, CDR2 SVGAGI. The CDR3 region is CASSYLAGVSDTQYF. The CDR3, as DNA: TGTGCCAGCAGTTACTTAGCGGGGGTCTCAGATACGCAGTATTTT.

This chain uses TRBV20-1 with TRBJ2-1; 8 nucleotides line up with TRBD2. Germline CDR1 is DFQATT and CDR2 is SNEGSKA (reference sequence). Trimming cost V 6 bases and J 4 bases; bases outside gene matches: 8. The CDR3 has 14 residues. The CDR3 loop is CSANLLAGYNEQFF. The CDR3 DNA reads as TGCAGTGCCAACCTTCTAGCGGGTTACAATGAGCAGTTCTTC.

This chain links TRBV20-1 with TRBJ1-1, with a tentative D call TRBD1 (5 bases). V dropped 1 base and J dropped 1 base, with 13 bases sitting between them. CDR1 and CDR2 from the germline V gene are DFQATT and SNEGSKA (reference sequence). This CDR3 contains 15 residues. This chain's CDR3 is CSARAARGANTEAFF. The CDR3, as DNA: TGCAGTGCTAGAGCAGCAAGGGGAGCGAACACTGAAGCTTTCTTT.

There are many counts of this clonotype. The chain is built from TRBV7-3 and TRBJ2-2, with 11 bases lining up with TRBD2. The CDR3 runs to 18 residues. The V gene end was trimmed by 6 bases and the J gene end by 0 bases; junction bases not matched to a gene: 9. The germline V gene encodes CDR1 SGHTA and CDR2 FQGTGA. This CDR3 is CASRRVIAGGTNTGELFF. The CDR3 coding sequence is TGTGCCAGCAGAAGAGTCATAGCGGGAGGGACGAACACCGGGGAGCTGTTTTTT.

This clonotype showed up just a few times. The CDR3 sequence is CASRDRGEAFF. The CDR3 DNA reads TGTGCCAGCAGAGACAGGGGTGAGGCTTTCTTT. The chain joins TRBV2 to TRBJ1-1; TRBD1 aligns across 8 bases. The CDR3 loop spans 11 amino acids. Germline values: CDR1 SNHLY, CDR2 FYNNEI. The V segment lost 6 bases and the J segment 11 bases; nucleotides outside the gene matches: 5.

This chain uses TRBV7-8 with TRBJ2-7; maybe TRBD1 (5 bases). With 1 base removed from V and 3 bases from J, the gap between germline ends came to 10 bases. The CDR3 contains 14 residues. Germline CDR1 reads SGHVS; CDR2 reads FQNEAQ. CDR3 protein: CASSLVSRDYEQYF. Written as DNA, the CDR3 is TGTGCCAGCAGCTTAGTCTCCAGGGACTACGAGCAGTACTTC.

The genes are TRBV5-6 and TRBJ2-1, with no clear D. Germline V gene lookup returns CDR1 SGHDT and CDR2 YYEEEE. The CDR3 contains 12 residues. With 1 base removed from V and 10 bases from J, the gap between germline ends came to 9 bases. The CDR3 nucleotides read TGTGCCAGCAGCTTGAAGGCGAAGGAGCAGTTCTTC. This gives the protein CASSLKAKEQFF. Full variable domain (missing parts from reference TRBV5-6 and TRBJ2-1): DAGVTQSPTHLIKTRGQQVTLRCSPKSGHDTVSWYQQALGQGPQFIFQYYEEEERQRGNFPDRFSGHQFPNYSSELNVNALLLGDSALYLCASSLKAKEQFFGPGTRLTVL.

This clonotype was picked up a small number of times. The CDR3 nucleotides read TGTGCCAGCAGCTCAGCTACAAGTAGGGGGGAGACGGCCAATGAGCAGTTCTTC. This encodes CASSSATSRGETANEQFF. V is TRBV7-8 and J is TRBJ2-1, with D possibly being TRBD1 or TRBD2 (6 bases each). Trimming took 4 bases from V and 6 from J, leaving 25 bases between them. Germline V gives CDR1 SGHVS, CDR2 FQNEAQ. The CDR3 is 18 residues long.

This clonotype showed up just a few times. V is TRBV6-5 and J is TRBJ2-1; 8 nucleotides agree with TRBD1. The length of the CDR3 is 14 residues. V was clipped by 4 bases and J by 5 bases; unmatched bases: 4. Per germline, CDR1 MNHEY and CDR2 SVGAGI. Written as DNA, the CDR3 is TGTGCCAGCAGTTCCAGGACAGGGAACAATGAGCAGTTCTTC. Translating it yields CASSSRTGNNEQFF.

The CDR3 spells CASRGGLAALLDEQFF. CDR3 in DNA: TGTGCCAGCAGGGGGGGACTAGCAGCCCTCTTGGATGAGCAGTTCTTC. This rearrangement joins TRBV27 to TRBJ2-1; 9 bases agree with TRBD2. Germline loops: CDR1 MNHEY, CDR2 SMNVEV (reference sequence). Germline trimming cut 6 bases from V and 8 bases from J; bases unmatched to any gene: 14. CDR3 length: 16 amino acids.

This clonotype has just a few counts. The rearrangement joins TRBV6-1 to TRBJ2-1; tentative D call: TRBD2 (6 bases). Germline V gene data show CDR1 as MNHNS and CDR2 as SASEGT. Trimming stripped 4 bases from V and 2 bases from J, with 12 bases between. This CDR3 contains 15 residues. The CDR3 here is CASSVRDQPYNEQFF. Written as DNA, the CDR3 is TGTGCCAGCAGTGTGCGGGATCAACCCTACAATGAGCAGTTCTTC.

This chain uses TRBV29-1 with TRBJ2-1; D is possibly TRBD2 (5 bases). The CDR3 contains 12 residues. V lost 8 bases and J lost 6, with 14 bases in between. The V gene's germline CDR1 is SQVTM and CDR2 ANQGSEA. CDR3 in DNA: TGCAGCCAGGCCGGGATTAGCAATGAGCAGTTCTTC. Translating gives CSQAGISNEQFF.

The V call is TRBV5-1, the J call TRBJ2-7, with D perhaps matching TRBD1 or TRBD2 (5 bases each). V lost 5 bases and J 3 bases, leaving 12 bases between the germline ends. This CDR3 comprises 13 residues. Germline V CDR1 and CDR2: SGHRS, YFSETQ. As DNA, the CDR3 is TGCGCCAGCAGGGAAAGGGACCTCTACGAGCAGTACTTC. Its protein product is CASRERDLYEQYF.

This clonotype occurred a few times. V usage is TRBV18 and J usage is TRBJ1-5, with D perhaps TRBD1 (5 bases). Germline CDR1 KGHSH, CDR2 LQKENI. Trimming took 2 bases from V and 6 from J, leaving 14 bases between them. The length of the CDR3 is 15 residues. CDR3 nucleotide sequence: TGTGCCAGCTCACCAGAGTTCAGGGAAGGTCAGCCCCAGCATTTT. Amino acid sequence: CASSPEFREGQPQHF.